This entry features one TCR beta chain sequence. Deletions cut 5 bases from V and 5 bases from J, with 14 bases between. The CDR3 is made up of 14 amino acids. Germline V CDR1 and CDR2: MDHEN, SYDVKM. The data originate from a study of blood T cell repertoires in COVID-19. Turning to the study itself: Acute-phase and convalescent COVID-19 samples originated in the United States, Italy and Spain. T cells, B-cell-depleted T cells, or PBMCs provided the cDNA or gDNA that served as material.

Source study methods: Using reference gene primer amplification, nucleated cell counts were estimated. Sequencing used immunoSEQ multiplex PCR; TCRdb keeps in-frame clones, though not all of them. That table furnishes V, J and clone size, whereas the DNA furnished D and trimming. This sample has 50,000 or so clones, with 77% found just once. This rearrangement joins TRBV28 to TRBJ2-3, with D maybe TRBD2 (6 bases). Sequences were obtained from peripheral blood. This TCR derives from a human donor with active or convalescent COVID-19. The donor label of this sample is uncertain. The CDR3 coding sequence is TGTGCCAGCAGTGCGGCAGGGCGGGAAGATACGCAGTATTTT. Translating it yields CASSAAGREDTQYF. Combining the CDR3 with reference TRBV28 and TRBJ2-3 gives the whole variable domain DVKVTQSSRYLVKRTGEKVFLECVQDMDHENMFWYRQDPGLGLRLIYFSYDVKMKEKGDIPEGYSVSREKKERFSLILESASTNQTSMYLCASSAAGREDTQYFGPGTRLTVL.